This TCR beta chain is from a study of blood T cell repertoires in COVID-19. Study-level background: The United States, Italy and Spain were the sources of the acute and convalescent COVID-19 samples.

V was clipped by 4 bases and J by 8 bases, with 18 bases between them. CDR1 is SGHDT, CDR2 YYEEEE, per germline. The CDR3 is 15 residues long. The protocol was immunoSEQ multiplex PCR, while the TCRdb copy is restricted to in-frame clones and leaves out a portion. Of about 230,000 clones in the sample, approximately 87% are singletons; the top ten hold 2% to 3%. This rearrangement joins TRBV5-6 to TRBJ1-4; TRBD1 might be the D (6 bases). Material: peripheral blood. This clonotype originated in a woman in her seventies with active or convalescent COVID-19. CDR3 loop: CASSRPGRGQEKLFF. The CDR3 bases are TGTGCCAGCAGCCGCCCCGGTCGAGGACAGGAAAAACTGTTTTTT.